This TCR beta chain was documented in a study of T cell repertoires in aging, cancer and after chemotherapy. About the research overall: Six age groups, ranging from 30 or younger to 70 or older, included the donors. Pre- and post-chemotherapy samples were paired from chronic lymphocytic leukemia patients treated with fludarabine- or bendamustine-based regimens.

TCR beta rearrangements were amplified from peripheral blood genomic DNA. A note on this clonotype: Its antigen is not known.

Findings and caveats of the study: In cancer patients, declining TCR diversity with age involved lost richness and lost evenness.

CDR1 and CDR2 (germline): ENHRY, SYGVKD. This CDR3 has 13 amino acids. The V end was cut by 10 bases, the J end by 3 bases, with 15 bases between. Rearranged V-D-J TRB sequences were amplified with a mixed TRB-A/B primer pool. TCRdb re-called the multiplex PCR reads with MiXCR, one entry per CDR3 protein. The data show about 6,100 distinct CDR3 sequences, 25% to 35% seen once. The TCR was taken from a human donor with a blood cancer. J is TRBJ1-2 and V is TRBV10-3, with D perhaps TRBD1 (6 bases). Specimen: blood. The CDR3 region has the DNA TGTGCCAGCAGAAAGGGGGATTACTATGGCTACACCTTC. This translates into CASRKGDYYGYTF.